The next 32 T cell receptor beta chains were all read from a single sample in a study of shared clonotypes between healthy human individuals. Method: immunoSEQ multiplex PCR; TCRdb's copy keeps in-frame clones and lacks some. There are about 1 million clones in the sample; 70% to 80% occur only once, and 0.5% to 0.6% lies in the top ten. The specimen was memory CD4+ T cells from PBMCs. Subset here: CD45RA-negative fraction. All receptors come from a man aged 18 to 30 in good health. Some clones in this sample may be carry-over from other donors' samples.

This clone was recorded once. V and J are TRBV7-2 and TRBJ2-7, with D unresolved. Per the germline V gene, CDR1 is SGHTA and CDR2 is FQGNSA. The CDR3 consists of 14 residues. V lost 3 bases and J 3 bases, leaving 12 bases between the germline ends. DNA of the CDR3: TGTGCCAGCAGCTTTTTGGCCAACTACTACGAGCAGTACTTC. Translating gives CASSFLANYYEQYF. The entire variable domain, with the rest obtained from reference TRBV7-2 and TRBJ2-7, is as follows: GAGVSQSPSNKVTEKGKDVELRCDPISGHTALYWYRQSLGQGLEFLIYFQGNSAPDKSGLPSDRFSAERTGGSVSTLTIQRTQQEDSAVYLCASSFLANYYEQYFGPGTRLTVT.

The V and J genes are TRBV28 and TRBJ2-5; D is perhaps TRBD2 (6 bases). The CDR3 totals 17 residues. The V gene lost 4 bases and the J gene lost 9 bases, with 27 bases spanning the gap. Germline-derived CDR1 and CDR2 are MDHEN and SYDVKM. The chain's CDR3 is CASSSSNTAAVREAQYF. The CDR3 DNA follows: TGTGCCAGCAGTTCATCCAATACAGCCGCGGTAAGGGAGGCCCAGTACTTC.

This rearrangement joins TRBV7-8 to TRBJ2-7; D is perhaps TRBD1 (6 bases). The V end lost 2 bases, the J end lost 0 bases, and 14 bases lay between the germline ends. This CDR3 is 16 amino acids long. Germline V gives CDR1 SGHVS, CDR2 FQNEAQ. In DNA form, the CDR3 reads TGTGCCAGCAGCTTACGCGGAACAGGGAGCTCCTACGAGCAGTACTTC. Protein product: CASSLRGTGSSYEQYF.

To note about this clone: The same CDR3 also results from other DNA sequences found in this sample. The CDR3 coding sequence is TGTGCCAGCAGCTTTACGGGGGCCACCGGGGAGCTGTTTTTT. Translation gives CASSFTGATGELFF. The J gene is TRBJ2-2, the V gene TRBV7-9; D may be TRBD1 or TRBD2 (6 bases each). The V and J ends lost 3 bases and 4 bases respectively, with 9 bases between them. Germline loops: CDR1 SEHNR, CDR2 FQNEAQ (reference sequence). The CDR3 is made up of 14 amino acids.

The J gene is TRBJ2-7, the V gene TRBV2, with 12 bases that match TRBD1. The CDR3 sequence is 14 residues long. CDR1 SNHLY and CDR2 FYNNEI come from the germline V gene. The V and J ends lost 9 bases and 4 bases, in that order; junction bases with no gene match: 7. The CDR3 DNA reads TGTGCCAGTATGGGACAGGGGGCATTATACGAGCAGTACTTC. Its translation: CASMGQGALYEQYF.

This clone was seen only once. The rearrangement uses TRBV11-1 and TRBJ2-5; TRBD1 or TRBD2 may be the D gene (6 bases each). V lost 5 bases, J lost 2 bases, and 15 bases lay in between. The germline V gene encodes CDR1 SGHAT and CDR2 FQDESV (reference sequence). CDR3 length equals 15 residues. The CDR3 sequence: CASSGLGAGQETQYF. In DNA, the CDR3 is TGTGCCAGCAGCGGCCTGGGGGCGGGGCAAGAGACCCAGTACTTC.

As concerns this clone: Other nucleotide sequences from this sample produce the same CDR3. V gene TRBV5-1 combines with J gene TRBJ1-1, with D possibly being TRBD1 (5 bases). Trimming took 0 bases from V and 4 from J, leaving 10 bases between them. The CDR3 covers 14 residues. The germline V gene has CDR1 SGHRS and CDR2 YFSETQ. This CDR3 reads CASSLDGGGTEAFF. The CDR3, as DNA: TGCGCCAGCAGCTTGGACGGCGGGGGCACTGAAGCTTTCTTT.

The CDR3 region is CASSEAGGYEQYF. Here the CDR3 DNA reads TGCGCCAGCAGTGAGGCTGGGGGCTACGAGCAGTACTTC. The chain combines TRBV10-1 with TRBJ2-7; D may be TRBD1 or TRBD2 (5 bases each). The CDR3 runs to 13 residues. Germline V gene sequence: CDR1 WNHNN, CDR2 SYGVQD (reference sequence). The germline V and J ends were trimmed by 2 bases and 3 bases, with 8 bases remaining between them.

V usage is TRBV4-2 and J usage is TRBJ2-3; D unclear. V shed 0 bases and J shed 1 base, with 8 bases lying between them. The CDR3 is 15 residues long. Germline V gives CDR1 LGHNA, CDR2 YNFKEQ. The CDR3 bases are TGTGCCAGCAGCCAAGACGGCGGAGGCACAGATACGCAGTATTTT. It is translated as CASSQDGGGTDTQYF.

This chain links TRBV5-1 with TRBJ2-6, with D tentatively TRBD1 (6 bases). The germline gives CDR1 SGHRS, CDR2 YFSETQ. The CDR3 runs 16 residues. Trimming left V 1 base short and J 5 bases short, with 13 bases between. The CDR3 reads CASSLTTQGRANVLTF. CDR3 nucleotides: TGCGCCAGCAGCTTGACAACGCAGGGGCGGGCCAACGTCCTGACTTTC.

This sequence joins TRBV18 and TRBJ2-7; no clear D. This CDR3 spans 12 amino acids. Germline assignment: CDR1 KGHSH and CDR2 LQKENI. The V end was cut by 4 bases, the J end by 5 bases, with 9 bases between. CDR3 nucleotide sequence: TGTGCCAGCTCACTAGTATCACACGAGCAGTACTTC. This translates into CASSLVSHEQYF.

The chain has TRBV28 and TRBJ2-7; 7 nucleotides match TRBD2. Germline trimming cut 4 bases from V and 0 bases from J; bases unmatched to any gene: 6. This CDR3 has 15 residues. In germline, CDR1 is MDHEN, CDR2 SYDVKM. DNA for the CDR3: TGTGCCAGCAGTTCGGCCGGGACTACCTCCTACGAGCAGTACTTC. Translating gives CASSSAGTTSYEQYF.

The chain links TRBV5-1 to TRBJ2-4; 11 bases match TRBD2. Trimming removed 0 bases from V and 5 bases from J; junction bases left unmatched: 7. CDR3 length equals 17 residues. CDR1 is SGHRS and CDR2 is YFSETQ in the germline V gene. DNA of the CDR3: TGCGCCAGCAGCTTGGTTTTAGCGGGAGGGCCTCAAAACATTCAGTACTTC. It encodes CASSLVLAGGPQNIQYF.

This chain joins TRBV5-4 and TRBJ2-7, with D perhaps matching TRBD2 (5 bases). The CDR3 consists of 14 residues. The germline gives CDR1 SGHNT, CDR2 YYREEE (reference sequence). The ends were cut back, 9 bases at V and 0 bases at J, with 16 bases in the middle. The CDR3 loop is CATNPSGVSYEQYF. CDR3 DNA: TGTGCCACCAACCCCTCCGGGGTCTCCTACGAGCAGTACTTC.

This clone was seen just once. The chain uses TRBV18 and TRBJ2-7, with 7 bases aligning to TRBD2. The V gene end was trimmed by 4 bases and the J gene end by 4 bases; junction bases not matched to a gene: 7. CDR3 size: 14 residues. Germline V lookup: CDR1 KGHSH, CDR2 LQKENI. CDR3 nucleotide sequence: TGTGCCAGCTCACAGACTAGCAACAATTACGAGCAGTACTTC. It translates to CASSQTSNNYEQYF.

This chain joins TRBV2 and TRBJ2-4; 10 bases match TRBD1. V was pared by 3 bases and J by 10 bases, with 12 bases of the junction left unmatched. The CDR3 totals 16 residues. Germline V gene sequence: CDR1 SNHLY, CDR2 FYNNEI. CDR3 coding DNA: TGTGCCAGCAGTGATCGAAGGACAGGGGGAACGGGGATTCAGTACTTC. Its protein product is CASSDRRTGGTGIQYF.

This chain links TRBV2 with TRBJ1-4; tentative D call: TRBD1 (6 bases). Germline CDR1 is SNHLY and CDR2 is FYNNEI. CDR3 size: 15 residues. V lost 6 bases, J lost 7 bases, and 18 bases lay in between. CDR3 sequence reads: CASRGLQGNPEKLFF. CDR3 DNA sequence: TGTGCCAGCAGAGGCCTACAGGGCAACCCTGAAAAACTGTTTTTT.

The genes are TRBV27 and TRBJ2-1; 9 nucleotides align to TRBD2. CDR1 MNHEY and CDR2 SMNVEV come from the germline V gene (reference sequence). The trim removed 3 bases at V and 5 bases at J, leaving 5 bases unmatched. The CDR3 is 15 residues long. DNA for the CDR3: TGTGCCAGCAGTTTTGTGGGGACTAGCCACAATGAGCAGTTCTTC. It translates to CASSFVGTSHNEQFF.

This clone was picked up many times. The V and J genes are TRBV6-5 and TRBJ1-1, with D unresolved. CDR1 and CDR2 from the germline V gene are MNHEY and SVGAGI. V lost 6 bases and J 1 base, leaving 12 bases between the germline ends. The CDR3 is made up of 14 amino acids. The CDR3 DNA is TGTGCCAGCAGCCGATTACGGCAGAACACTGAAGCTTTCTTT. Translated: CASSRLRQNTEAFF.

The chain uses TRBV19 and TRBJ2-7; D might be TRBD1 (6 bases). The CDR3 sequence is 14 residues long. Looked up from germline, CDR1 is LNHDA and CDR2 is SQIVND (reference sequence). V lost 5 bases and J 6 bases, leaving 17 bases between the germline ends. The CDR3 is CASSLKGRGSEQYF. CDR3 DNA sequence: TGTGCCAGTAGTTTAAAAGGAAGGGGGTCCGAGCAGTACTTC.

V is TRBV2 and J is TRBJ2-5, with D perhaps being TRBD1 or TRBD2 (5 bases each). Trimming removed 6 bases at V and 4 bases at J, with 18 bases between. The length of the CDR3 is 15 residues. Germline CDR1 and CDR2: SNHLY and FYNNEI. As DNA, the CDR3 is TGTGCCAGCAGAGAGACAGCACTGGGGACAGAGACCCAGTACTTC. This translates into CASRETALGTETQYF.

The J gene is TRBJ2-3, the V gene TRBV7-2; TRBD2 matches 8 bases. The CDR3 runs 16 residues. CDR1 is SGHTA, CDR2 FQGNSA, per germline. Trimming at V came to 8 bases and at J to 6 bases, leaving 16 bases not matched to a gene. In DNA, the CDR3 is TGTGCCAGCCCCCAGGGCGCGGGAGGCCCCCTTGATACGCAGTATTTT. Its protein product is CASPQGAGGPLDTQYF.

The chain recombines TRBV5-4 with TRBJ1-2; maybe TRBD1 (6 bases). Germline CDR1 reads SGHNT; CDR2 reads YYREEE (reference sequence). The CDR3 contains 14 residues. Trimming removed 0 bases from V and 4 bases from J, with 10 bases in between. The CDR3 spells CASSLGQAGYGYTF. The CDR3 coding sequence is TGTGCCAGCAGCTTGGGACAGGCGGGCTATGGCTACACCTTC.

The genes are TRBV5-1 and TRBJ1-2, with D unclear. Germline V gene sequence: CDR1 SGHRS, CDR2 YFSETQ. Trimming stripped 0 bases from V and 2 bases from J, with 20 bases between. This CDR3 contains 18 residues. CDR3: CASSLDGRAPTENYGYTF. The CDR3 nucleotides are TGCGCCAGCAGCTTGGATGGGAGAGCTCCCACCGAAAACTATGGCTACACCTTC.

A few counts support this clone. Different DNA sequences within this sample yield the same CDR3. The V gene is TRBV30, the J gene TRBJ1-1; D is unresolved. Deletions cut 0 bases from V and 8 bases from J, with 7 bases between. This CDR3 has 11 residues. Germline assignment: CDR1 GTSNPN and CDR2 SVGIG (reference sequence). The CDR3 DNA is TGTGCCTGGAGTGTATTTGGAGAAGCTTTCTTT. This codes for CAWSVFGEAFF.

This rearrangement joins TRBV18 to TRBJ1-5; D is ambiguous. Between the trimmed V and J ends, which lost 2 bases and 0 bases, there was a span of 11 bases. The CDR3 covers 16 residues. CDR1 and CDR2 (germline): KGHSH, LQKENI. For the CDR3, the DNA is TGTGCCAGCTCACCAAGACCAGCTAATAGCAATCAGCCCCAGCATTTT. This codes for CASSPRPANSNQPQHF.

The chain uses TRBV6-6 and TRBJ1-2, with 8 nucleotides matching TRBD1. This CDR3 has 14 amino acids. Germline CDR1 and CDR2: MNHNY and SVGAGI (reference sequence). With 7 bases clipped from V and 6 bases from J, the junction kept 10 bases outside the gene matches. The chain's CDR3 is CASNDRGRTHGYTF. The DNA of the CDR3 is TGTGCCAGCAATGACAGGGGACGAACCCATGGCTACACCTTC.

V and J are TRBV9 and TRBJ2-1, with TRBD1 matching over 7 bases. The length of the CDR3 is 15 residues. Germline-derived CDR1 and CDR2 are SGDLS and YYNGEE. V was pared by 5 bases and J by 2 bases, with 7 bases of the junction left unmatched. The CDR3 protein is CASSLTGSPYNEQFF. CDR3 DNA: TGTGCCAGCAGTTTGACAGGGAGCCCCTACAATGAGCAGTTCTTC.

The table lists this clone with a count of one. V gene TRBV5-4 combines with J gene TRBJ2-1; TRBD2 matches 14 bases. V shed 3 bases and J 8 bases; nucleotides not matched to a gene: 7. Germline CDR1 and CDR2: SGHNT and YYREEE (reference sequence). The CDR3 spans 16 residues. In nucleotides, the CDR3 is TGTGCCAGCAGCTCGGGACTAGCGGGAGCGGGCGATGAGCAGTTCTTC. Residues: CASSSGLAGAGDEQFF. Together with reference TRBV5-4 and TRBJ2-1, the CDR3 gives the full variable domain: ETGVTQSPTHLIKTRGQQVTLRCSSQSGHNTVSWYQQALGQGPQFIFQYYREEENGRGNFPPRFSGLQFPNYSSELNVNALELDDSALYLCASSSGLAGAGDEQFFGPGTRLTVL.

V is TRBV2 and J is TRBJ2-1; D remains unclear. Trimming left V 5 bases short and J 7 bases short, with 18 bases between. CDR3 size: 15 residues. Germline V gene sequence: CDR1 SNHLY, CDR2 FYNNEI. Here the CDR3 DNA reads TGTGCCAGCAGTCTCAATCCTCTCCTTGGGAATGAGCAGTTCTTC. This codes for CASSLNPLLGNEQFF.

This rearrangement joins TRBV7-2 to TRBJ1-1; D is ambiguous. The CDR3 has 14 amino acids. Trimming left V 4 bases short and J 3 bases short, with 12 bases between. CDR1 SGHTA and CDR2 FQGNSA come from the germline V gene. The CDR3 bases are TGTGCCAGCAGCTATAGGATTGGCGACACTGAAGCTTTCTTT. Translation gives CASSYRIGDTEAFF.

The table lists this clone with a count of one. V is TRBV11-3 and J is TRBJ1-1; TRBD1 aligns across 7 bases. V was clipped by 5 bases and J by 1 base; unmatched bases: 10. This CDR3 spans 16 amino acids. Looked up from germline, CDR1 is SGHNT and CDR2 is YENEEA. DNA of the CDR3: TGTGCCAGCAGCGTCCCGCGCCCAGGGGGGAACACTGAAGCTTTCTTT. It specifies CASSVPRPGGNTEAFF.